These T cell receptor beta chains were read from a single sample in a study of beta chain features in type 1 diabetes. Here immunoSEQ multiplex PCR was the method, and the copy in TCRdb shows in-frame clones only, minus some. The sample shows 300,000 to 350,000 clones, roughly 13% of them seen only once. Sequenced sample: naive CD4+ T cells from blood. The receptors here all came from a woman aged 18-29 years with type 1 diabetes. CDR3s include the opening cysteine and the closing phenylalanine or tryptophan. The D gene is left open where the match is weak. Not every row has a clone size; where given, it reads once, few, many or a size class.

CDR3 length | J gene | clone size | D gene | V gene | CDR3 protein | CDR3 DNA
13 | TRBJ1-2 | - | - | TRBV5-4 | CASSFDRNYGYTF | TGTGCCAGCAGCTTCGACAGGAACTATGGCTACACCTTC
13 | TRBJ2-5 | - | TRBD1 | TRBV29-1 | CSVEGQQLETQYF | TGCAGCGTTGAGGGACAGCAGTTAGAGACCCAGTACTTC
16 | TRBJ2-1 | - | TRBD2 | TRBV19 | CASSLGTSGRTNEQFF | TGTGCCAGTAGTCTCGGGACTAGCGGGAGGACCAATGAGCAGTTCTTC
14 | TRBJ2-3 | - | - | TRBV5-1 | CASSLGDFTDTQYF | TGCGCCAGCAGCTTGGGGGACTTCACAGATACGCAGTATTTT
16 | TRBJ2-3 | - | TRBD2 | TRBV5-4 | CASSTGLAGRTDTQYF | TGTGCCAGCAGTACCGGACTAGCGGGCCGCACAGATACGCAGTATTTT
15 | TRBJ2-3 | - | TRBD2 | TRBV5-1 | CASTTLAGVADTQYF | TGCGCCAGCACCACACTAGCGGGAGTTGCAGATACGCAGTATTTT
16 | TRBJ2-1 | - | - | TRBV15 | CATSRDLTTGVDEQFF | TGTGCCACCAGCAGAGATCTGACGACGGGAGTGGATGAGCAGTTCTTC
13 | TRBJ1-3 | few | - | TRBV2 | CAFRVSSGNTIYF | TGTGCCTTCAGGGTGAGCTCTGGAAACACCATATATTTT
17 | TRBJ2-1 | - | - | TRBV7-9 | CASSLHPTGGGYNEQFF | TGTGCCAGCAGCCTTCACCCTACAGGGGGGGGATACAATGAGCAGTTCTTC
12 | TRBJ2-7 | - | - | TRBV12-5 | CASGLKTGALSF | TGTGCTAGTGGTTTGAAGACGGGAGCCCTCAGCTTC
15 | TRBJ2-5 | - | TRBD2 | TRBV7-9 | CASSLAVGEGETQYF | TGTGCCAGCAGCTTAGCAGTTGGGGAGGGAGAGACCCAGTACTTC
15 | TRBJ1-2 | - | TRBD1 | TRBV6-6 | CASRRTGAAGYGYTF | TGTGCCAGCAGACGAACAGGGGCGGCTGGCTATGGCTACACCTTC
13 | TRBJ1-5 | - | - | TRBV28 | CASSLDGPGAQHF | TGTGCCAGCAGTTTAGACGGGCCGGGAGCCCAGCATTTT
16 | TRBJ2-4 | few | TRBD1 | TRBV4-1 | CASSQPGQGTKNIQYF | TGCGCCAGCAGCCAACCTGGACAGGGAACCAAAAACATTCAGTACTTC
14 | TRBJ1-2 | few | TRBD1 | TRBV4-3 | CASSQHTGDYGYTF | TGCGCCAGCAGCCAACACACAGGGGACTATGGCTACACCTTC
16 | TRBJ2-6 | - | - | TRBV2 | CASGIRVPSGANVLTF | TGTGCCAGCGGAATCAGGGTGCCGTCTGGGGCCAACGTCCTGACTTTC
13 | TRBJ1-1 | - | TRBD1 | TRBV5-4 | CASSLGGTGFAFF | TGTGCCAGCAGCTTGGGTGGGACAGGGTTTGCTTTCTTT
14 | TRBJ2-4 | few | - | TRBV30 | CASKDTLAKNIQYF | TGTGCCTCGAAGGACACCTTAGCCAAAAACATTCAGTACTTC
14 | TRBJ1-2 | - | - | TRBV2 | CASSERGSNYGYTF | TGTGCCAGCAGTGAGAGGGGGAGTAACTATGGCTACACCTTC
14 | TRBJ1-1 | - | - | TRBV18 | CASSPPSGYTEAFF | TGTGCCAGCTCACCACCGTCAGGGTACACTGAAGCTTTCTTT
17 | TRBJ2-2 | few | - | TRBV23-1 | CASSPRTVGMNTGELFF | TGCGCCAGCAGTCCCCGGACAGTCGGGATGAACACCGGGGAGCTGTTTTTT
15 | TRBJ1-2 | once | - | TRBV19 | CASRTQGALNYGYTF | TGTGCCAGTAGAACACAGGGAGCGCTTAACTATGGCTACACCTTC
14 | TRBJ2-5 | - | - | TRBV5-1 | CASSLSGAQETQYF | TGCGCCAGCAGCTTAAGTGGGGCCCAAGAGACCCAGTACTTC
16 | TRBJ2-7 | few | - | TRBV15 | CATSRASAAKGYEQYF | TGTGCCACCAGCAGAGCTAGTGCGGCTAAGGGGTACGAGCAGTACTTC
14 | TRBJ2-7 | few | - | TRBV19 | CASSRQLSSYEQYF | TGTGCCAGTAGCCGACAGCTCAGCTCCTACGAGCAGTACTTC
15 | TRBJ2-7 | - | TRBD2 | TRBV4-2 | CASSAGLAGLYEQYF | TGTGCCAGCAGCGCAGGACTAGCGGGACTATACGAGCAGTACTTC
14 | TRBJ2-4 | - | TRBD1 | TRBV29-1 | CSVWDRGHENIQYF | TGCAGCGTTTGGGACAGGGGGCACGAAAACATTCAGTACTTC
13 | TRBJ2-1 | - | - | TRBV5-4 | CASSFVGGNEQFF | TGTGCCAGCAGCTTCGTTGGCGGCAATGAGCAGTTCTTC
15 | TRBJ2-3 | few | - | TRBV7-2 | CASSPGPGVLDTQYF | TGTGCCAGCAGCCCCGGCCCGGGTGTACTGGATACGCAGTATTTT
13 | TRBJ1-1 | - | - | TRBV29-1 | CSVEGRLNTEAFF | TGCAGCGTTGAAGGGCGGCTAAACACTGAAGCTTTCTTT
15 | TRBJ2-1 | few | TRBD2 | TRBV5-1 | CASSSTSGVYNEQFF | TGCGCCAGCAGCTCAACTAGCGGAGTGTACAATGAGCAGTTCTTC
10 | TRBJ1-2 | few | - | TRBV29-1 | CGSGGDGYTF | TGCGGGAGCGGGGGGGATGGCTACACCTTC
19 | TRBJ2-1 | - | - | TRBV11-2 | CASSLVIPLKRRLYNEQFF | TGTGCCAGCAGCTTAGTAATCCCGCTTAAGCGGAGGCTCTACAATGAGCAGTTCTTC
14 | TRBJ2-1 | - | - | TRBV29-1 | CSVALLPSYNEQFF | TGCAGCGTTGCGCTACTACCCTCCTACAATGAGCAGTTCTTC
15 | TRBJ1-5 | few | TRBD1 | TRBV18 | CASSPGQENNQPQHF | TGTGCCAGCTCACCGGGACAGGAAAACAATCAGCCCCAGCATTTT
17 | TRBJ2-3 | - | TRBD2 | TRBV6-1 | CASSEIRTSGISDTQYF | TGTGCCAGCAGTGAAATACGGACTAGCGGGATATCAGATACGCAGTATTTT
15 | TRBJ2-2 | few | - | TRBV7-9 | CASSFAGQNKRELFF | TGTGCCAGCAGCTTTGCGGGACAGAACAAACGGGAGCTGTTTTTT
14 | TRBJ1-4 | few | - | TRBV5-4 | CASSLSGELGKLFF | TGTGCCAGCAGCTTGTCCGGGGAGTTAGGAAAACTGTTTTTT
15 | TRBJ1-2 | few | TRBD1 | TRBV7-2 | CASSIATGTAYGYTF | TGTGCCAGCAGCATCGCAACCGGGACAGCCTATGGCTACACCTTC
12 | TRBJ2-5 | - | - | TRBV27 | CATPPPRETQYF | TGTGCCACTCCCCCACCGAGGGAGACCCAGTACTTC
14 | TRBJ2-2 | - | TRBD2 | TRBV2 | CASLAGENTGELFF | TGTGCCAGCCTAGCGGGAGAAAACACCGGGGAGCTGTTTTTT
15 | TRBJ2-1 | - | - | TRBV7-3 | CASSLQGISYNEQFF | TGTGCCAGCAGCTTACAGGGGATCTCCTACAATGAGCAGTTCTTC
15 | TRBJ2-1 | few | - | TRBV9 | CASSVLTTGNNEQFF | TGTGCCAGCAGCGTCTTAACGACAGGAAACAATGAGCAGTTCTTC
14 | TRBJ1-1 | few | - | TRBV15 | CATSKGAVNTEAFF | TGTGCCACCAGCAAAGGGGCAGTGAACACTGAAGCTTTCTTT
15 | TRBJ2-1 | few | TRBD2 | TRBV29-1 | CSVTRRLAGNNEQFF | TGCAGCGTTACACGGCGGCTAGCGGGCAACAATGAGCAGTTCTTC
15 | TRBJ1-5 | few | - | TRBV7-2 | CASSPNYGSNQPQHF | TGTGCCAGCAGCCCGAACTACGGTAGCAATCAGCCCCAGCATTTT
15 | TRBJ2-7 | few | - | TRBV5-1 | CASSLVRNVREEQYF | TGCGCCAGCAGCTTGGTAAGGAACGTCCGGGAAGAGCAGTACTTC
15 | TRBJ2-1 | - | TRBD1 | TRBV28 | CASSGQGSLGDEQFF | TGTGCCAGCTCGGGACAGGGGTCCTTAGGCGATGAGCAGTTCTTC
13 | TRBJ1-1 | few | - | TRBV19 | CASSMKAGTEAFF | TGTGCCAGTAGTATGAAGGCGGGGACTGAAGCTTTCTTT
15 | TRBJ2-1 | - | TRBD1 | TRBV9 | CASSAQGAPYNEQFF | TGTGCCAGCAGCGCCCAGGGGGCCCCCTACAATGAGCAGTTCTTC
14 | TRBJ2-5 | - | - | TRBV11-2 | CASSLALASETQYF | TGTGCCAGCAGCTTAGCTCTAGCGTCAGAGACCCAGTACTTC
15 | TRBJ2-3 | - | TRBD2 | TRBV29-1 | CSVGTSGWVGDTQYF | TGCAGCGTTGGAACTAGCGGGTGGGTTGGAGATACGCAGTATTTT
13 | TRBJ1-1 | - | - | TRBV6-5 | CASRLSYRDEAFF | TGTGCCAGCAGGCTGAGTTATCGAGATGAAGCTTTCTTT
13 | TRBJ2-7 | few | - | TRBV7-9 | CASSQQGGLEQYF | TGTGCCAGCAGCCAACAAGGAGGGCTCGAGCAGTACTTC
14 | TRBJ2-7 | - | - | TRBV28 | CASSLSTGPYEQYF | TGTGCCAGCAGTTTATCGACAGGACCCTACGAGCAGTACTTC